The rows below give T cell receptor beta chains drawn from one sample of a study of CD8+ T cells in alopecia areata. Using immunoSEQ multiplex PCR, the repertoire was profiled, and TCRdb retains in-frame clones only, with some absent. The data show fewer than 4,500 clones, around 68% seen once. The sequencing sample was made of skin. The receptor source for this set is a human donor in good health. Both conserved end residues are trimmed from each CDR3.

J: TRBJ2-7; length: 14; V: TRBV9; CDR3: ASSRTLADESYEQY
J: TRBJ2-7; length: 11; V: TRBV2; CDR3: ASSPDRSYEQY
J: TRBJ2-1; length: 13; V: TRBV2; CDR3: ARTGASGNVGEQF
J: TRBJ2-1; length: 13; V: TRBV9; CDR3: ASSGTGSSLNEQF
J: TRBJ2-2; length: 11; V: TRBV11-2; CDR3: ASSRTDTGELF
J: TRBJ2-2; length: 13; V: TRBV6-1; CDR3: ASSEATGNTGELF
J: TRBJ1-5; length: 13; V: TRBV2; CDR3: ASSEYRMPNQPQH
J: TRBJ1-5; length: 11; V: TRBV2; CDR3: ASSGTSNQPQH
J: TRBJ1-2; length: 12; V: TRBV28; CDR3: ASSLYGRARGYT
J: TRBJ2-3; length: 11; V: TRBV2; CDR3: ASRSRATDTQY
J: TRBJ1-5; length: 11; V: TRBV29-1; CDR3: SAGTGSNQPQH
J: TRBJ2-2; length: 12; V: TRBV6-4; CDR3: ASSALQGTGELF
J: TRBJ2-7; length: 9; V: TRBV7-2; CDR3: ASSSSTEQY
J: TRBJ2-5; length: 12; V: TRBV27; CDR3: ASSPRSFQETQY
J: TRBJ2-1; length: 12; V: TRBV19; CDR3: ASSIKALAGVQF
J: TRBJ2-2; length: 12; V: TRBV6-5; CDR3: ASKGTDHTGELF
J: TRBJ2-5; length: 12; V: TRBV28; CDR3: ASRGTGYQETQY
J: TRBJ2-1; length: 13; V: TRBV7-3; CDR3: ASSLRGGQGNEQF
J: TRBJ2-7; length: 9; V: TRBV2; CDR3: ASRQIYEQY
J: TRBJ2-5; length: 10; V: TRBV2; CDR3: ATGLAGETQY
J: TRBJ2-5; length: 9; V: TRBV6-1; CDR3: ASSEVWKQY
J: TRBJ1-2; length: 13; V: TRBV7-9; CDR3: ASSYDDRVGYGYT
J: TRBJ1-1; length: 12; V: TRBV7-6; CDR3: ASSLDLSNTEAF
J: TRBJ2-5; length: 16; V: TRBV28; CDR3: ASSQDRGGAGFQETQY
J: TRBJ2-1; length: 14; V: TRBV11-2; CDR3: ASSFGGESSYNEQF
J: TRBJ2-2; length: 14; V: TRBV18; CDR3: ASSPLTSGRSGELF